This entry lists 31 T cell receptor beta chains sequenced from one sample in a study of PD-L1 blockade in urothelial cancer. Clones were sequenced by immunoSEQ multiplex PCR, and TCRdb holds only the in-frame ones, with some missing. The data hold tens of thousands of clones, with around 90% observed a single time. The material was PBMCs, obtained around atezolizumab (anti-PD-L1) treatment. These receptors all come from a man in his forties or fifties with urothelial cancer.

The J gene is TRBJ2-7, the V gene TRBV11-2, with D possibly matching TRBD1 (5 bases). Looked up from germline, CDR1 is SGHAT and CDR2 is FQNNGV. CDR3 length equals 13 residues. The ends were cut back, 3 bases at V and 2 bases at J, with 8 bases in the middle. The DNA for the CDR3 is TGTGCCAGCAGCTTCGACAGCACCTACGAGCAGTACTTC. Amino acids: CASSFDSTYEQYF.

The chain combines TRBV7-8 with TRBJ1-1; D ambiguous. The ends were cut back, 2 bases at V and 5 bases at J, with 12 bases in the middle. The germline V gene has CDR1 SGHVS and CDR2 FQNEAQ. The CDR3 runs to 14 residues. The CDR3 DNA follows: TGTGCCAGCAGCTTACGAGGTATTGCGACTGAAGCTTTCTTT. Encoded protein: CASSLRGIATEAFF. Supplemented by reference TRBV7-8 and TRBJ1-1, the full variable domain reads GAGVSQSPRYKVAKRGQDVALRCDPISGHVSLFWYQQALGQGPEFLTYFQNEAQLDKSGLPSDRFFAERPEGSVSTLKIQRTQQEDSAVYLCASSLRGIATEAFFGQGTRLTVV.

This clone has only one observation. The chain recombines TRBV6-1 with TRBJ2-7; D perhaps matches TRBD1 (7 bases). Trimming pared 8 bases from V and 2 bases from J, leaving 10 bases between. The germline V gene encodes CDR1 MNHNS and CDR2 SASEGT. There are 12 residues in the CDR3. The CDR3 loop is CASGGTAYEQYF. DNA of the CDR3: TGTGCCAGCGGCGGGACAGCCTACGAGCAGTACTTC.

This clone was observed once. The rearrangement joins TRBV5-4 to TRBJ2-5; 10 bases are shared with TRBD2. V dropped 5 bases and J dropped 3; count of bases not matched to a gene: 10. This CDR3 is 16 amino acids long. Germline V gives CDR1 SGHNT, CDR2 YYREEE (reference sequence). CDR3 DNA sequence: TGTGCCAGCAGTACGAGAGCGGGGGGGCAGGAAGAGACCCAGTACTTC. Protein: CASSTRAGGQEETQYF. The variable domain in full, completed from reference TRBV5-4 and TRBJ2-5, reads ETGVTQSPTHLIKTRGQQVTLRCSSQSGHNTVSWYQQALGQGPQFIFQYYREEENGRGNFPPRFSGLQFPNYSSELNVNALELDDSALYLCASSTRAGGQEETQYFGPGTRLLVL.

This sequence joins TRBV5-4 and TRBJ2-1, with 8 bases identical to TRBD2. This CDR3 has 14 amino acids. With 0 bases clipped from V and 8 bases from J, the junction kept 4 bases outside the gene matches. Germline V gene data show CDR1 as SGHNT and CDR2 as YYREEE (reference sequence). The CDR3 DNA reads TGTGCCAGCAGCTTGGGGCGGGGGGTCTATGAGCAGTTCTTC. This translates into CASSLGRGVYEQFF.

The chain joins TRBV4-2 to TRBJ2-3; 8 bases are a match to TRBD2. CDR3 length equals 21 residues. The J segment lost 0 bases and the V segment lost 3 bases, leaving 20 bases of the junction unmatched. Germline CDR1 is LGHNA and CDR2 is YNFKEQ. The CDR3 nucleotides are TGTGCCAGCAGCCAGGCCCCCTGGACTAGCACCCGGGGGGCTAGCACAGATACGCAGTATTTT. Amino acids: CASSQAPWTSTRGASTDTQYF.

The chain combines TRBV28 with TRBJ2-6; D is possibly TRBD1 (6 bases). CDR1 and CDR2 (germline): MDHEN, SYDVKM. CDR3 length: 22 amino acids. V was cut by 2 bases and J by 0 bases, with 26 bases left in between. The CDR3 DNA reads as TGTGCCAGCAGTTTAAATTTCCCGTTCCCGTACAGGGAAAGCTCTGGGGCCAACGTCCTGACTTTC. It specifies CASSLNFPFPYRESSGANVLTF.

This chain joins TRBV7-9 and TRBJ2-4; 12 nucleotides align to TRBD2. With 1 base clipped from V and 9 bases from J, the junction kept 7 bases outside the gene matches. Germline CDR1 and CDR2: SEHNR and FQNEAQ (reference sequence). The CDR3 extends over 16 amino acids. CDR3 sequence (DNA): TGTGCCAGCAGCTTAGGGCTAGCGGGAGGGGGCGGCATTCAGTACTTC. Residues: CASSLGLAGGGGIQYF. Using reference TRBV7-9 and TRBJ2-4 for the parts outside the CDR3, the full variable domain is DTGVSQNPRHKITKRGQNVTFRCDPISEHNRLYWYRQTLGQGPEFLTYFQNEAQLEKSRLLSDRFSAERPKGSFSTLEIQRTEQGDSAMYLCASSLGLAGGGGIQYFGAGTRLSVL.

V and J are TRBV5-4 and TRBJ1-1; D is undetermined. Looked up from germline, CDR1 is SGHNT and CDR2 is YYREEE (reference sequence). The CDR3 spans 12 residues. Trimming took 7 bases from V and 3 from J, leaving 10 bases between them. DNA of the CDR3: TGTGCCAGCGGTGAGCAGGACACTGAAGCTTTCTTT. It encodes CASGEQDTEAFF. The complete variable domain, with remaining parts taken from reference TRBV5-4 and TRBJ1-1, reads ETGVTQSPTHLIKTRGQQVTLRCSSQSGHNTVSWYQQALGQGPQFIFQYYREEENGRGNFPPRFSGLQFPNYSSELNVNALELDDSALYLCASGEQDTEAFFGQGTRLTVV.

V gene TRBV6-6 combines with J gene TRBJ1-2; no clear D. This CDR3 spans 13 amino acids. V lost 8 bases and J 4 bases, leaving 14 bases between the germline ends. Germline CDR1 MNHNY, CDR2 SVGAGI (reference sequence). The DNA of the CDR3 is TGTGCCAGCGTCGGAGGTTCGGGCTATGGCTACACCTTC. Its translation is CASVGGSGYGYTF.

CDR3 in DNA: TGTGCCACCAGCAGAGACCCCAGGGGCACAGATACGCAGTATTTT. Translation gives CATSRDPRGTDTQYF. The rearrangement uses TRBV15 and TRBJ2-3; D may be TRBD1 (5 bases). CDR1 is LNHNV and CDR2 is YYDKDF in the germline V gene (reference sequence). Trimming took off 0 bases at V and 1 base at J, with 8 bases between the two ends. The CDR3 loop spans 15 amino acids. The full variable domain, rest sourced from reference TRBV15 and TRBJ2-3, is DAMVIQNPRYQVTQFGKPVTLSCSQTLNHNVMYWYQQKSSQAPKLLFHYYDKDFNNEADTPDNFQSRRPNTSFCFLDIRSPGLGDTAMYLCATSRDPRGTDTQYFGPGTRLTVL.

This clone is labeled medium-sized (0.01 to 0.1%). The chain uses TRBV7-8 and TRBJ1-1; weak D call: TRBD1 (6 bases). Germline assignment: CDR1 SGHVS and CDR2 FQNEAQ. The V end was cut by 5 bases, the J end by 7 bases, with 8 bases between. The CDR3 covers 11 residues. The CDR3 DNA sequence: TGTGCCAGCAGCCTGACAGGTGAAGCTTTCTTT. Translation: CASSLTGEAFF. Variable domain in full (rest from reference TRBV7-8 and TRBJ1-1): GAGVSQSPRYKVAKRGQDVALRCDPISGHVSLFWYQQALGQGPEFLTYFQNEAQLDKSGLPSDRFFAERPEGSVSTLKIQRTQQEDSAVYLCASSLTGEAFFGQGTRLTVV.

The sample holds one count of this clone. In nucleotides, the CDR3 is TGCGCCAGCCGACAGGGGTACGAGCAGTACTTC. It codes for CASRQGYEQYF. The chain uses TRBV5-1 and TRBJ2-5; 8 bases are a match to TRBD1. The DNA end is a closer match to TRBJ2-7, so the J assignment may be wrong. The CDR3 is 11 amino acids. Germline lookup yields CDR1 SGHRS and CDR2 YFSETQ.

The CDR3 coding sequence is TGTGCCAGCAGTTTTCGACTAGCGGGATTGGGGAGGGACAATGAGCAGTTCTTC. This translates into CASSFRLAGLGRDNEQFF. This chain connects TRBV27 to TRBJ2-1, with 11 bases aligning to TRBD2. The V gene end was trimmed by 3 bases and the J gene end by 5 bases; junction bases not matched to a gene: 12. CDR1 is MNHEY, CDR2 SMNVEV, per germline (reference sequence). The CDR3 spans 18 residues.

This clone was seen a handful of times. The CDR3 DNA reads as TGTGCCAGCCGGAGCAGGGGCTACGAGCAGTACTTC. Translated, it gives CASRSRGYEQYF. This rearrangement joins TRBV2 to TRBJ2-7, with D maybe TRBD1 (6 bases). This CDR3 region has 12 residues. Trimming shortened V by 8 bases and J by 3 bases, and 11 bases separated the two germline ends. Germline CDR1 is SNHLY and CDR2 is FYNNEI.

The chain has TRBV28 and TRBJ2-7, with 9 nucleotides matching TRBD1. The CDR3 contains 15 residues. The V gene's germline CDR1 is MDHEN and CDR2 SYDVKM. The ends lost 3 bases at V and 5 bases at J; junction bases unmatched: 8. Written as DNA, the CDR3 is TGTGCCAGCAGTTTCTTTTGGACAGGGGATAACGAGCAGTACTTC. This encodes CASSFFWTGDNEQYF.

This clone was detected once. The rearrangement joins TRBV27 to TRBJ2-7; no clear D. The CDR3 is 14 residues long. V lost 1 base and J lost 7, with 14 bases in between. The V gene's germline CDR1 is MNHEY and CDR2 SMNVEV (reference sequence). The CDR3 DNA sequence: TGTGCCAGCAGTTTATTTGCAGGCTCACGGGAGCAGTACTTC. Its protein is CASSLFAGSREQYF.

V usage is TRBV9 and J usage is TRBJ2-7, with 9 positions matching TRBD2. This CDR3 has 16 amino acids. Germline V gene sequence: CDR1 SGDLS, CDR2 YYNGEE. Unmatched junction bases numbered 9, after V lost 0 bases and J lost 5 bases. The CDR3 spells CASSVASRGGRNEQYF. In DNA, the CDR3 is TGTGCCAGCAGCGTAGCTTCGCGGGGGGGCCGCAACGAGCAGTACTTC.

The gene calls are TRBV5-4 and TRBJ2-7, with 8 positions matching TRBD2. CDR1 SGHNT and CDR2 YYREEE come from the germline V gene (reference sequence). This CDR3 has 16 amino acids. After removal of 4 bases from V and 2 bases from J, the junction contained 11 bases not matched to a gene. CDR3 residues: CASSRPERGPTYEQYF. Written as DNA, the CDR3 is TGTGCCAGCAGCCGGCCCGAGCGGGGGCCCACCTACGAGCAGTACTTC.

J is TRBJ1-4 and V is TRBV2; unclear D gene. Germline loops: CDR1 SNHLY, CDR2 FYNNEI. The CDR3 covers 15 residues. Trimming cost V 6 bases and J 8 bases, with 19 bases left between them. CDR3 DNA sequence: TGTGCCAGCAGGACCGGTACAATTGGGAGCGAAAAACTGTTTTTT. This sequence encodes CASRTGTIGSEKLFF.

The chain uses TRBV6-1 and TRBJ2-5; D is unclear. The CDR3 runs to 14 residues. Germline CDR1 reads MNHNS; CDR2 reads SASEGT. V lost 7 bases to trimming and J lost 0 bases, with 12 bases between them. The CDR3 here is CASIPSRYQETQYF. The CDR3, as DNA: TGTGCCAGCATCCCTAGTCGGTACCAAGAGACCCAGTACTTC.

This CDR3 reads CASSLEGLAYSDTQYF. CDR3 DNA sequence: TGTGCCAGCAGCTTAGAGGGCCTAGCGTACTCAGATACGCAGTATTTT. The chain joins TRBV13 to TRBJ2-3, with D maybe TRBD2 (6 bases). V was cut by 1 base and J by 4 bases, with 15 bases left in between. Per the germline V gene, CDR1 is PRHDT and CDR2 is FYEKMQ (reference sequence). The CDR3 is 16 amino acids.

The chain links TRBV5-1 to TRBJ2-7, with D perhaps TRBD2 (5 bases). The CDR3 extends over 13 amino acids. V lost 4 bases to trimming and J lost 5 bases, with 13 bases between them. Germline V lookup: CDR1 SGHRS, CDR2 YFSETQ. The CDR3 DNA reads TGCGCCAGCAGCACCCGCCTAGCAGACGAGCAGTACTTC. It specifies CASSTRLADEQYF.

V and J are TRBV9 and TRBJ2-1, with TRBD2 identical over 10 bases. Germline-derived CDR1 and CDR2 are SGDLS and YYNGEE. Trimming removed 3 bases from V and 3 bases from J; junction bases left unmatched: 6. The length of the CDR3 is 16 residues. CDR3 residues: CASSGSGLADYNEQFF. CDR3 DNA sequence: TGTGCCAGCAGCGGTAGCGGACTAGCGGACTACAATGAGCAGTTCTTC.

By share, this clone ranks as medium-sized (0.01 to 0.1%). V gene TRBV11-3 combines with J gene TRBJ2-7; TRBD2 agrees at 13 bases. CDR3 size: 15 residues. CDR1 is SGHNT and CDR2 is YENEEA in the germline V gene. The junction had 3 bases not matched to a gene; V was cut back by 5 bases and J by 2 bases. CDR3 nucleotide sequence: TGTGCCAGCAGCCCCGGGACTAGCGGGACCTACGAGCAGTACTTC. Encoded protein: CASSPGTSGTYEQYF. Together with reference TRBV11-3 and TRBJ2-7, the CDR3 gives the full variable domain: EAGVVQSPRYKIIEKKQPVAFWCNPISGHNTLYWYLQNLGQGPELLIRYENEEAVDDSQLPKDRFSAERLKGVDSTLKIQPAELGDSAVYLCASSPGTSGTYEQYFGPGTRLTVT.

The chain is built from TRBV5-1 and TRBJ1-4, with TRBD1 identical over 10 bases. Germline V lookup: CDR1 SGHRS, CDR2 YFSETQ. With 0 bases clipped from V and 7 bases from J, the junction kept 6 bases outside the gene matches. CDR3 size: 16 residues. This chain's CDR3 is CASSLEGQGEGEKLFF. The CDR3 coding sequence is TGCGCCAGCAGCTTGGAAGGACAGGGGGAAGGTGAAAAACTGTTTTTT.

This clone appeared once. The V gene is TRBV5-4, the J gene TRBJ2-1, with TRBD2 matching over 10 bases. V was pared by 1 base and J by 6 bases, with 4 bases of the junction left unmatched. CDR3 length: 15 residues. Germline V gene lookup returns CDR1 SGHNT and CDR2 YYREEE (reference sequence). The CDR3 DNA reads TGTGCCAGCAGCTTGCGGCTAGCGGGGGTCAATGAGCAGTTCTTC. Its translation: CASSLRLAGVNEQFF.

This sequence joins TRBV6-5 and TRBJ2-1; 8 bases align to TRBD1. V dropped 4 bases and J dropped 8; count of bases not matched to a gene: 13. In germline, CDR1 is MNHEY, CDR2 SVGAGI. The CDR3 runs 16 residues. The DNA of the CDR3 is TGTGCCAGCAGTTCCTTCACCGGGCAGGGGGCTGATGAGCAGTTCTTC. Its translation: CASSSFTGQGADEQFF.

This clone appeared once. CDR3 sequence: CATSNSYGTSRQETQYF. In DNA form, the CDR3 reads TGTGCCACCAGCAACTCCTACGGGACTAGCCGCCAAGAGACCCAGTACTTC. The rearrangement uses TRBV15 and TRBJ2-5, with 9 bases lining up with TRBD2. This CDR3 comprises 17 residues. V was pared by 4 bases and J by 1 base, with 10 bases of the junction left unmatched. Germline CDR1 LNHNV, CDR2 YYDKDF (reference sequence).

This rearrangement joins TRBV7-8 to TRBJ2-7, with D tentatively TRBD1 (5 bases). The CDR3 consists of 14 residues. Trimming shortened V by 0 bases and J by 4 bases, and 10 bases separated the two germline ends. Looked up from germline, CDR1 is SGHVS and CDR2 is FQNEAQ. The CDR3 region has the DNA TGTGCCAGCAGCTTAGCCTCGGACATTTACGAGCAGTACTTC. Protein product: CASSLASDIYEQYF. Looking up the rest from reference TRBV7-8 and TRBJ2-7 gives the full variable domain: GAGVSQSPRYKVAKRGQDVALRCDPISGHVSLFWYQQALGQGPEFLTYFQNEAQLDKSGLPSDRFFAERPEGSVSTLKIQRTQQEDSAVYLCASSLASDIYEQYFGPGTRLTVT.

This chain uses TRBV5-1 with TRBJ2-3; TRBD2 matches 14 bases. Germline-derived CDR1 and CDR2 are SGHRS and YFSETQ. The CDR3 is made up of 16 amino acids. V lost 4 bases to trimming and J lost 5 bases; unmatched junction nucleotides: 6. The CDR3 DNA follows: TGCGCCAGCAGCCCGGGACTAGCGGGAGCGGTAGATACGCAGTATTTT. It translates to CASSPGLAGAVDTQYF.